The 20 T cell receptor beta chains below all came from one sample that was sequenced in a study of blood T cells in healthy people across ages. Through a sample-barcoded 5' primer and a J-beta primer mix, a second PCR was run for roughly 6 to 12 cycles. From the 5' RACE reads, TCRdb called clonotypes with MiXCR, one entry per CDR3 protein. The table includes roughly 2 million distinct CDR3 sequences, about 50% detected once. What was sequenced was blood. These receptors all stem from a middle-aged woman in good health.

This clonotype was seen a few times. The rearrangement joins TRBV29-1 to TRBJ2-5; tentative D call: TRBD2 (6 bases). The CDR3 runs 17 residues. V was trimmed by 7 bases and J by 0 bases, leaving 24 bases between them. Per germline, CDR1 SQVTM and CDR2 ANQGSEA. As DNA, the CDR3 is TGCAGCGCCGTAGGGGTCTTCGGGACTCAGTACCAAGAGACCCAGTACTTC. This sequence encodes CSAVGVFGTQYQETQYF.

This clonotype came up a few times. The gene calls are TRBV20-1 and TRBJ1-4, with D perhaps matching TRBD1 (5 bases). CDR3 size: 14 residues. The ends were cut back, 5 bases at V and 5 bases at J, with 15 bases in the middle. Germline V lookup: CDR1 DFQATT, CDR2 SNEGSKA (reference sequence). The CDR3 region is CSACYSRGNEKLFF. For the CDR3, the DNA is TGCAGTGCTTGCTACAGCCGGGGCAATGAAAAACTGTTTTTT.

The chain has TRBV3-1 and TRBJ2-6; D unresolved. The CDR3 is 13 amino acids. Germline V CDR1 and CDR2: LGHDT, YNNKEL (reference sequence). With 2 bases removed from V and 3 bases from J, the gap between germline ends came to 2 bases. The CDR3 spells CASSQLGANVLTF. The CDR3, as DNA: TGTGCCAGCAGCCAACTTGGGGCCAACGTCCTGACTTTC.

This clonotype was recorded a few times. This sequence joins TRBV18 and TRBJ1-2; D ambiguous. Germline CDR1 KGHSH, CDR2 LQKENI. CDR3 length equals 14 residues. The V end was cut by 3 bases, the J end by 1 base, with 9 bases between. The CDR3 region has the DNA TGTGCCAGCTCACCGGGAGGAAATAACTATGGCTACACCTTC. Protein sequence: CASSPGGNNYGYTF.

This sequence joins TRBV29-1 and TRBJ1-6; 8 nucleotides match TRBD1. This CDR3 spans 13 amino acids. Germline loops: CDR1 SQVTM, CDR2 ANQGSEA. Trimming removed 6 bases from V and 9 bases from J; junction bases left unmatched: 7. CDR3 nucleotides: TGCAGCGTCGCGACAGGGGTAGGTTCACCCCTCCACTTT. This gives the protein CSVATGVGSPLHF.

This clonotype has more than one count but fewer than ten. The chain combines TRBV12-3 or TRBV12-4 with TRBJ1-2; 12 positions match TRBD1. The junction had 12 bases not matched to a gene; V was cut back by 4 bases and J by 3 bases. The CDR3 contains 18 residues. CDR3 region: CASSSFPGQGASDYGYTF. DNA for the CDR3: TGTGCCAGCAGTTCGTTTCCGGGACAGGGGGCAAGTGACTATGGCTACACCTTC.

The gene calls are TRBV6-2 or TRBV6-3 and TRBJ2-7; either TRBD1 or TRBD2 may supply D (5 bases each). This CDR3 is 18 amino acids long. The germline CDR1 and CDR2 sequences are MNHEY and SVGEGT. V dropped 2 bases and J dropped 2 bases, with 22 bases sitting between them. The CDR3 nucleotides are TGTGCCAGCAGTTACAGGGAGCCTGGGACCGGAAGGACCTACGAGCAGTACTTC. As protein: CASSYREPGTGRTYEQYF.

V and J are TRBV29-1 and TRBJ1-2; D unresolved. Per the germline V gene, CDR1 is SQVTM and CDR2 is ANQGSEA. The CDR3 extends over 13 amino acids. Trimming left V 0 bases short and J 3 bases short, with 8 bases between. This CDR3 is CSVEEPGYYGYTF. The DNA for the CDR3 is TGCAGCGTTGAAGAACCAGGTTACTATGGCTACACCTTC. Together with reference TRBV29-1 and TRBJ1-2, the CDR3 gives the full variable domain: SAVISQKPSRDICQRGTSLTIQCQVDSQVTMMFWYRQQPGQSLTLIATANQGSEATYESGFVIDKFPISRPNLTFSTLTVSNMSPEDSSIYLCSVEEPGYYGYTFGSGTRLTVV.

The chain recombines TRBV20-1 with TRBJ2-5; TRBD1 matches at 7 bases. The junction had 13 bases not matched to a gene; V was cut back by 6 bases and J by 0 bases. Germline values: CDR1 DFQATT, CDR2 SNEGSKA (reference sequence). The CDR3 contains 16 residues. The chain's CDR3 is CSAAPPGQQYQETQYF. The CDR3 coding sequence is TGCAGTGCCGCACCTCCGGGACAGCAGTACCAAGAGACCCAGTACTTC.

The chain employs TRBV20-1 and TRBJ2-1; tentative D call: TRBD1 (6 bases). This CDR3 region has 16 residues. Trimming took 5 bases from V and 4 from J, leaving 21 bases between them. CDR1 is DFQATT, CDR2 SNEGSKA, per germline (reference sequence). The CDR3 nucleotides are TGCAGTGCTGAACCCAACCGCAGGGGAGTTTACAATGAGCAGTTCTTC. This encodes CSAEPNRRGVYNEQFF.

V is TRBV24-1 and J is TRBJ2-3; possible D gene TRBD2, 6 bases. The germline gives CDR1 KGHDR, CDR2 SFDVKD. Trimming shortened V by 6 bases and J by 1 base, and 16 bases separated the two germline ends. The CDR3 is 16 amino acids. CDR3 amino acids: CATSPTGLVRTDTQYF. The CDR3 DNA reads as TGTGCCACCAGTCCGACGGGACTTGTCCGCACAGATACGCAGTATTTT.

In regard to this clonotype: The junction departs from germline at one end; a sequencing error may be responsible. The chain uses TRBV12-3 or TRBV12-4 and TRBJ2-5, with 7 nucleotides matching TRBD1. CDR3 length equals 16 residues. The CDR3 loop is CTSSLPRTGLEETQYF. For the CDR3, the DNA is TGTACCAGCAGTTTACCCCGGACAGGCCTAGAAGAGACCCAGTACTTC.

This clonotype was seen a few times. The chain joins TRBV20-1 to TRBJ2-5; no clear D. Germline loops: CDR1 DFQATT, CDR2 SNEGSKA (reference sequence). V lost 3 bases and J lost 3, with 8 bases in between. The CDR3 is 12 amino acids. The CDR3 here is CSASMQEETQYF. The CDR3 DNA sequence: TGCAGTGCTAGTATGCAGGAAGAGACCCAGTACTTC.

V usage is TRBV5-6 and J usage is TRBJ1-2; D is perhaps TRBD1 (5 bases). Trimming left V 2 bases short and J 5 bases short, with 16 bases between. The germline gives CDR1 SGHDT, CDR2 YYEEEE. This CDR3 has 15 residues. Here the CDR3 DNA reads TGTGCCAGCAGCTTAACAGGATATCCCCGATATGGCTACACCTTC. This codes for CASSLTGYPRYGYTF. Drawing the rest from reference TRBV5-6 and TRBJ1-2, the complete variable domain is DAGVTQSPTHLIKTRGQQVTLRCSPKSGHDTVSWYQQALGQGPQFIFQYYEEEERQRGNFPDRFSGHQFPNYSSELNVNALLLGDSALYLCASSLTGYPRYGYTFGSGTRLTVV.

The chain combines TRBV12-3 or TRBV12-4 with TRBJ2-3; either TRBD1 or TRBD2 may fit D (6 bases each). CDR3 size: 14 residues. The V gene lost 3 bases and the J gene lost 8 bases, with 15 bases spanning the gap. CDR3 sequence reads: CASSFKPGGGTQYF. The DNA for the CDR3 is TGTGCCAGCAGTTTTAAGCCCGGGGGCGGTACGCAGTATTTT.

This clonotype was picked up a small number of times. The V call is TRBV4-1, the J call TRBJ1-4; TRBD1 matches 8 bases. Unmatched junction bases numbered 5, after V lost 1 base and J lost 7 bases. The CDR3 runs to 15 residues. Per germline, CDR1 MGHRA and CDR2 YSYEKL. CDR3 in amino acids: CASSQGGQGGEKLFF. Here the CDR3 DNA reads TGCGCCAGCAGCCAAGGTGGACAGGGTGGTGAAAAACTGTTTTTT.

Written as DNA, the CDR3 is TGTGCCAGCATCCTGAGGACAGGGGCAACCTACGAGCAGTACTTC. It encodes CASILRTGATYEQYF. This sequence joins TRBV2 and TRBJ2-7; 9 positions match TRBD1. Germline V CDR1 and CDR2: SNHLY, FYNNEI. J gave up 2 bases and V 7 bases, and 9 bases lay outside the gene matches. CDR3 length equals 15 residues. Combining the CDR3 with reference TRBV2 and TRBJ2-7 gives the whole variable domain EPEVTQTPSHQVTQMGQEVILRCVPISNHLYFYWYRQILGQKVEFLVSFYNNEISEKSEIFDDQFSVERPDGSNFTLKIRSTKLEDSAMYFCASILRTGATYEQYFGPGTRLTVT.

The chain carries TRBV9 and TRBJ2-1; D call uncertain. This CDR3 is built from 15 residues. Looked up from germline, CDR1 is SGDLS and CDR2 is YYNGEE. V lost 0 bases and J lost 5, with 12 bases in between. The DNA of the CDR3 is TGTGCCAGCAGCGTAGCTACTCGACCGCACAATGAGCAGTTCTTC. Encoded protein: CASSVATRPHNEQFF.

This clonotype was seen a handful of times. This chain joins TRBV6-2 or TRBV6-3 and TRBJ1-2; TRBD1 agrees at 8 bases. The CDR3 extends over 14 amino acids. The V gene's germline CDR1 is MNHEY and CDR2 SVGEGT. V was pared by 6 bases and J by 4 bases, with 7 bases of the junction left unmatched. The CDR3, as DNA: TGTGCCAGCAGATCGACAGGGGAAAGCTATGGCTACACCTTC. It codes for CASRSTGESYGYTF.

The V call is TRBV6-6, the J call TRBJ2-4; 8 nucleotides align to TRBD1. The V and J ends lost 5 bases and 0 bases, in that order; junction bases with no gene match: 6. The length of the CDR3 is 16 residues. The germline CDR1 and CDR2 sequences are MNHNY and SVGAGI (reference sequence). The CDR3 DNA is TGTGCCAGCAGTACCAGACAGGGGATAGCCAAAAACATTCAGTACTTC. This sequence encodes CASSTRQGIAKNIQYF.